This T cell receptor (beta chain) appears in the sequencing data of a study of T cell responses to AZD1222 COVID-19 vaccine. Study-level background: It was second doses at about 4 or about 12 weeks that were pooled.

Losses at the gene ends were 0 bases for V and 3 bases for J; bases not matched to a gene: 11. CDR1 and CDR2 from the germline V gene are SEHNR and FQNEAQ (reference sequence). This CDR3 comprises 18 residues. Sequenced by immunoSEQ multiplex PCR; TCRdb stores in-frame clones only, minus some. The sample lists tens of thousands of clones, around 82% seen once, with roughly 5.4% in the top ten. The receptor was isolated from an adult in good health. Sequencing used peripheral blood, obtained on day 0 of AZD1222 vaccination. V is TRBV7-9 and J is TRBJ2-5, with 9 bases lining up with TRBD2. The CDR3 DNA is TGTGCCAGCAGCTTAGCCCACCTCTGGACTAGCGAGGAAGAGACCCAGTACTTC. Translation gives CASSLAHLWTSEEETQYF.